Listed below are T cell receptor beta chains from one sample, sequenced in a study of T cell responses to AZD1222 COVID-19 vaccine. The method was immunoSEQ multiplex PCR; TCRdb's version includes in-frame clones alone and lacks a portion of them. This sample has about 160,000 clones; approximately 92% occur once, and the top ten carry approximately 3.4%. Specimen: peripheral blood, collected 28 days after the second AZD1222 dose. The receptors shown here come from an adult who received the AZD1222 COVID-19 vaccine. CDR3s include the opening cysteine and the closing phenylalanine or tryptophan. The D gene is left open where the match is weak. Rows give clone size only sometimes, using once, few, many, or a class for an expanded clone.

j_call,clone_size,v_call,d_call,cdr3_aa,cdr3_nt
TRBJ1-5,.,TRBV5-1,.,CASSPETGQPQHF,TGCGCCAGCAGCCCGGAGACGGGTCAGCCCCAGCATTTT
TRBJ1-5,.,TRBV19,.,CASSTQGDQPQHF,TGTGCCAGTAGTACACAGGGTGATCAGCCCCAGCATTTT
TRBJ2-5,.,TRBV7-2,TRBD1,CASSLVGGASQETQYF,TGTGCCAGCAGCTTAGTAGGGGGCGCTTCTCAAGAGACCCAGTACTTC
TRBJ2-5,.,TRBV27,.,CASSSLRGTQYF,TGTGCCAGCAGTTCTCTTCGTGGGACCCAGTACTTC
TRBJ2-1,few,TRBV10-1,TRBD2,CASRRGEGPYNEQFF,TGCGCCAGCCGCCGCGGGGAGGGCCCCTACAATGAGCAGTTCTTC
TRBJ1-6,.,TRBV5-4,TRBD1,CASSQKRQGTSPLHF,TGTGCCAGCAGCCAGAAACGACAGGGTACTTCACCCCTCCACTTT
TRBJ1-5,.,TRBV15,.,CATSRDAGTPSNQPQHF,TGTGCCACCAGCAGAGACGCCGGGACACCTAGCAATCAGCCCCAGCATTTT
TRBJ2-1,.,TRBV7-2,.,CASSSVGTLFSYNEQFF,TGTGCCAGCAGCTCGGTAGGGACACTTTTTTCCTACAATGAGCAGTTCTTC
TRBJ2-2,.,TRBV28,.,CASSTTGNTGELFF,TGTGCCAGCAGCACGACAGGGAACACCGGGGAGCTGTTTTTT
TRBJ2-1,once,TRBV12-3/TRBV12-4,.,CASSLARHNEQFF,TGTGCCAGCAGTTTGGCCCGTCACAATGAGCAGTTCTTC
TRBJ1-1,.,TRBV19,.,CASNTLPRGNTEAFF,TGTGCCAGTAATACACTACCGCGGGGGAACACTGAAGCTTTCTTT
TRBJ1-6,.,TRBV7-8,.,CASSLVGKGSPLHF,TGTGCCAGCAGCTTAGTAGGGAAGGGTTCACCCCTCCACTTT
TRBJ2-7,.,TRBV7-2,.,CASSLILKPTYREQYF,TGTGCCAGCAGCTTGATCCTAAAGCCAACCTACCGCGAGCAGTACTTC
TRBJ2-7,.,TRBV29-1,TRBD2,CSVEGLAGAYGEQYF,TGCAGCGTTGAGGGACTAGCGGGTGCCTACGGAGAGCAGTACTTC
TRBJ2-7,.,TRBV12-3/TRBV12-4,.,CASSQDGYEQYF,TGTGCCAGTAGTCAGGACGGCTACGAGCAGTACTTC
TRBJ1-4,once,TRBV5-1,TRBD1,CASSYKQGASEKLFF,TGCGCCAGCAGCTATAAACAGGGGGCGAGCGAAAAACTGTTTTTT
TRBJ1-1,few,TRBV3-1/TRBV3-2,.,CASSQISGVTEAFF,TGTGCCAGCAGCCAAATTTCAGGGGTCACTGAAGCTTTCTTT
TRBJ1-2,once,TRBV3-1/TRBV3-2,.,CASSQAPGESGGYTF,TGTGCCAGCAGCCAAGCTCCAGGGGAGTCGGGCGGCTACACCTTC
TRBJ1-2,.,TRBV27,.,CASSLQASAWDGYTF,TGTGCCAGCAGTTTACAAGCCAGCGCTTGGGATGGCTACACCTTC
TRBJ1-2,.,TRBV19,.,CASSVPQGNYGYTF,TGTGCCAGTAGCGTCCCCCAGGGCAACTATGGCTACACCTTC
TRBJ2-2,.,TRBV4-3,.,CASSSVGGIALNTGELFF,TGCGCCAGCAGCTCAGTGGGTGGTATAGCCCTAAACACCGGGGAGCTGTTTTTT
TRBJ2-5,.,TRBV12-3/TRBV12-4,TRBD1,CASSARQGETQYF,TGTGCCAGCAGTGCTAGACAGGGTGAGACCCAGTACTTC
TRBJ2-2,.,TRBV11-3,.,CASSLGANTGELFF,TGTGCCAGCAGCTTAGGAGCGAACACCGGGGAGCTGTTTTTT
TRBJ2-7,.,TRBV18,TRBD2,CASSPSGTYEQYF,TGTGCCAGCTCACCTAGCGGGACCTACGAGCAGTACTTC
TRBJ2-3,.,TRBV2,.,CASNGFPGRSKDTQYF,TGTGCCAGCAATGGGTTCCCGGGACGCTCTAAAGATACGCAGTATTTT
TRBJ2-2,.,TRBV19,.,CASSIDAGNTGELFF,TGTGCCAGTAGTATCGATGCGGGAAACACCGGGGAGCTGTTTTTT
TRBJ1-5,.,TRBV3-1/TRBV3-2,TRBD1,CASSRRDRRWECQPQHF,TGTGCCAGCAGCCGAAGGGACAGGCGATGGGAGTGTCAGCCCCAGCATTTT
TRBJ2-3,once,TRBV5-1,TRBD2,CASRMGLAGTDTQYF,TGCGCCAGCAGGATGGGACTAGCGGGCACAGATACGCAGTATTTT
TRBJ1-6,.,TRBV4-1,.,CASSQAPGTGFSPLHF,TGCGCCAGCAGCCAAGCTCCCGGGACCGGGTTTTCACCCCTCCACTTT
TRBJ1-2,.,TRBV9,.,CASLGGVGYTF,TGTGCCAGCCTCGGCGGGGTTGGCTACACCTTC
TRBJ2-3,.,TRBV19,.,CASKGTGFHTDTQYF,TGTGCCAGTAAGGGGACTGGGTTTCACACAGATACGCAGTATTTT
TRBJ1-5,.,TRBV7-2,.,CASSPGADQPQHF,TGTGCCAGCAGCCCAGGGGCGGATCAGCCCCAGCATTTT
TRBJ1-5,.,TRBV10-3,.,CASRDSNQPQHF,TGTGCCAGCAGGGACAGCAATCAGCCCCAGCATTTT
TRBJ2-2,.,TRBV7-3,.,CASSPRLDAGELFF,TGTGCCAGCAGCCCAAGACTTGATGCCGGGGAGCTGTTTTTT
TRBJ2-1,.,TRBV9,TRBD1,CASSVRTGWDEQFF,TGTGCCAGCAGCGTAAGGACAGGGTGGGATGAGCAGTTCTTC
TRBJ1-4,.,TRBV27,.,CASSSTMAVNEKLFF,TGTGCCAGCAGTTCGACCATGGCAGTGAATGAAAAACTGTTTTTT
TRBJ2-7,.,TRBV30,.,CAGSLGGYTYEQYF,TGTGCCGGATCGCTTGGCGGTTACACCTACGAGCAGTACTTC
TRBJ1-2,.,TRBV5-1,TRBD1,CASSWGQGGGYGYTF,TGCGCCAGCAGCTGGGGACAGGGGGGTGGCTATGGCTACACCTTC
TRBJ2-1,.,TRBV6-5,.,CASSWAGRVDEQFF,TGTGCCAGCAGTTGGGCAGGCCGAGTCGATGAGCAGTTCTTC
TRBJ2-4,.,TRBV6-2/TRBV6-3,TRBD1,CASSNRDRGLVHIQYF,TGTGCCAGCAGTAACCGGGACAGGGGGTTAGTGCACATTCAGTACTTC
TRBJ1-6,.,TRBV4-3,.,CASSQGRGLDSPLHF,TGCGCCAGCAGCCAAGGAAGGGGTCTTGATTCACCCCTCCACTTT